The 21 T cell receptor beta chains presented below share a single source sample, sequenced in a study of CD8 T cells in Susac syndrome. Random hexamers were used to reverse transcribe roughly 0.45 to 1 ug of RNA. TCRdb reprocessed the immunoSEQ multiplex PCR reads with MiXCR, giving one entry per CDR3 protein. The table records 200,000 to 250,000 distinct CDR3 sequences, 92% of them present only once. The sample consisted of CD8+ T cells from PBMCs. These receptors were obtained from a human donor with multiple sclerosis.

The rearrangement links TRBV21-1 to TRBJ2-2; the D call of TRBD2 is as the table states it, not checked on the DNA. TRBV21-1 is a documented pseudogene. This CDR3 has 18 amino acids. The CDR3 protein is CASSASLAGVLNTGELFF. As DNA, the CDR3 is TGTGCCAGCAGCGCCTCACTAGCGGGAGTTTTAAACACCGGGGAGCTGTTTTTT.

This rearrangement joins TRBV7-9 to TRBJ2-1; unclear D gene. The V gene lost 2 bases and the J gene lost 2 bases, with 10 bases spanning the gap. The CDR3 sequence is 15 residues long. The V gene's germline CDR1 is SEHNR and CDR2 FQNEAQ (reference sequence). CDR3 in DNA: TGTGCCAGCAGCTTAAACCAGCGTCCCTACAATGAGCAGTTCTTC. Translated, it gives CASSLNQRPYNEQFF.

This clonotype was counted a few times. This CDR3 is CASSSPSYEQYF. CDR3 DNA: TGTGCCAGCAGCTCCCCATCCTACGAGCAGTACTTC. The chain has TRBV7-9 and TRBJ2-7; D unresolved. Germline V gene lookup returns CDR1 SEHNR and CDR2 FQNEAQ (reference sequence). The CDR3 has 12 amino acids. The V end lost 4 bases, the J end lost 1 base, and 5 bases lay between the germline ends.

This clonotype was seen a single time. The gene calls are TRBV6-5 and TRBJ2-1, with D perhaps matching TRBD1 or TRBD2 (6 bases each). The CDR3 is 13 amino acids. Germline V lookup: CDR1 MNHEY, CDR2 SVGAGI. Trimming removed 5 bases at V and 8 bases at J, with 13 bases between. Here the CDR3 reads CASSEPGADEQFF. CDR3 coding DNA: TGTGCCAGCAGTGAGCCGGGGGCTGATGAGCAGTTCTTC.

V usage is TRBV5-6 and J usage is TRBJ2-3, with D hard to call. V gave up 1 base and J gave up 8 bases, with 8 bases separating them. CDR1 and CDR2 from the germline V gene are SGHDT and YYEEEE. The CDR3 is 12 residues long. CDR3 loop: CASSLLAVTQYF. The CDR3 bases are TGTGCCAGCAGCTTGTTAGCAGTTACGCAGTATTTT.

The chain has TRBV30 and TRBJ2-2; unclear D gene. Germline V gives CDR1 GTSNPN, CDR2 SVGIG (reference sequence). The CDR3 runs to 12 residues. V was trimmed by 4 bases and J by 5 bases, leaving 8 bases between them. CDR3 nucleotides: TGTGCCTGGATGGGAAATACCGGGGAGCTGTTTTTT. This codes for CAWMGNTGELFF.

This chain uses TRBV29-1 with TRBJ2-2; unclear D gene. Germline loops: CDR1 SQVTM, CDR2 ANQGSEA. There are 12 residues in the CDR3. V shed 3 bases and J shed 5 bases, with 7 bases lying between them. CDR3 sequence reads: CSVELGTGELFF. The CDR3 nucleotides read TGCAGCGTTGAGTTGGGGACCGGGGAGCTGTTTTTT.

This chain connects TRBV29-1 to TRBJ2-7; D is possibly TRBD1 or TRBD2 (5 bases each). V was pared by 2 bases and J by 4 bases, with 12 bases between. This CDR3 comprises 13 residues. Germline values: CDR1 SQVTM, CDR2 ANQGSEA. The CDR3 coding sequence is TGCAGCGTTGAAAGGTTGGGGGTTTACGAGCAGTACTTC. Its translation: CSVERLGVYEQYF.

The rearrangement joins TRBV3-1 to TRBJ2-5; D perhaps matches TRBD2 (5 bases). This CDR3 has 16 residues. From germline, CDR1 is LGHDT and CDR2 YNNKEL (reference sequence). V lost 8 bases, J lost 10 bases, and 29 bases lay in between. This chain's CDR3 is CASEGVSGGLKEVQYF. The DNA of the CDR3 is TGTGCCAGCGAGGGTGTGTCCGGCGGACTGAAGGAGGTCCAGTACTTC.

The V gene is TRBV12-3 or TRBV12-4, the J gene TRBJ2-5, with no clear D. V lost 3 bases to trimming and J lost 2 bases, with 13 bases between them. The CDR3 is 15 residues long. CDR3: CASSFVLGLQETQYF. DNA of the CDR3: TGTGCCAGCAGTTTTGTGTTAGGATTACAAGAGACCCAGTACTTC.

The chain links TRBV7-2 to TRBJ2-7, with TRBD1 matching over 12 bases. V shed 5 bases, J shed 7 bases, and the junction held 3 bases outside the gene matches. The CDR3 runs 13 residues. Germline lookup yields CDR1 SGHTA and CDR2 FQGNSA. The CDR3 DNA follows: TGTGCCAGCAGCGGGACAGGGGGCGGTGAGCAGTACTTC. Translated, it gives CASSGTGGGEQYF.

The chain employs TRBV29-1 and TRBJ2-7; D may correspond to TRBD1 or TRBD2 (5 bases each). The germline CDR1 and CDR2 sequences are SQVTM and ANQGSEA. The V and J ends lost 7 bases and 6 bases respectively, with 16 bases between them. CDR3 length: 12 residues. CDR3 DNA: TGCAGCGCCGCCGGGACGCTCCCCGAGCAGTACTTC. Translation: CSAAGTLPEQYF.

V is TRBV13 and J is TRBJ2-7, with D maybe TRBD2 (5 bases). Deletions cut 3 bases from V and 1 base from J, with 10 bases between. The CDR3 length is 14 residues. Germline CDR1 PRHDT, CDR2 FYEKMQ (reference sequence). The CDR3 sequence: CASSFRDLSYEQYF. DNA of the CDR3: TGTGCCAGCAGCTTTCGGGATCTATCCTACGAGCAGTACTTC.

This chain's CDR3 is CASRAGTGNTEAFF. The DNA for the CDR3 is TGTGCCAGTAGAGCCGGGACAGGGAACACTGAAGCTTTCTTT. This chain uses TRBV19 with TRBJ1-1; 8 bases are a match to TRBD1. CDR1 is LNHDA and CDR2 is SQIVND in the germline V gene (reference sequence). The CDR3 contains 14 residues. The ends lost 6 bases at V and 1 base at J; junction bases unmatched: 4.

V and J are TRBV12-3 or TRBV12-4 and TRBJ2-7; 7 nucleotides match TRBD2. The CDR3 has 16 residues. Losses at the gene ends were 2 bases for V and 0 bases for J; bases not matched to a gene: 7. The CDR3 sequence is CASSLRGGRFSYEQYF. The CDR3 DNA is TGTGCCAGCAGTTTAAGGGGCGGGAGATTCTCCTACGAGCAGTACTTC.

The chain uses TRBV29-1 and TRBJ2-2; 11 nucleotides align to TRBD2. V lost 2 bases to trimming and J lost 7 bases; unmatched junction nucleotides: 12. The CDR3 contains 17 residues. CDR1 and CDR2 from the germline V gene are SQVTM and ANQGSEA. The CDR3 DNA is TGCAGCGTTGAATTGGCTAGCGGGGGGCCTTGGGTCGGGGAGCTGTTTTTT. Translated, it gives CSVELASGGPWVGELFF.

CDR3 region: CAIHFLVSNEQFF. CDR3 DNA sequence: TGTGCCATACATTTCCTAGTATCCAATGAGCAGTTCTTC. The chain couples TRBV5-4 to TRBJ2-1; D gene ambiguous. V was clipped by 9 bases and J by 6 bases, with 16 bases between them. Germline V CDR1 and CDR2: SGHNT, YYREEE (reference sequence). The CDR3 has 13 amino acids.

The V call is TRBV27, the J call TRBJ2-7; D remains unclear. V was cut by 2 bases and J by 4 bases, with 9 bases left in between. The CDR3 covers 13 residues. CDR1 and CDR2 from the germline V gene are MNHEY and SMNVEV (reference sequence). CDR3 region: CASSLTDGYEQYF. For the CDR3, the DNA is TGTGCCAGCAGTTTAACCGACGGATACGAGCAGTACTTC.

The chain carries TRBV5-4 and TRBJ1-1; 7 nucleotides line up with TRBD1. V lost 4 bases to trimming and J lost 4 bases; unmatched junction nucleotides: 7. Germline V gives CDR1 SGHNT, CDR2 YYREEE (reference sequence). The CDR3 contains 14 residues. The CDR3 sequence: CASSLAGTATEAFF. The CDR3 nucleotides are TGTGCCAGCAGCCTCGCCGGGACAGCCACTGAAGCTTTCTTT.

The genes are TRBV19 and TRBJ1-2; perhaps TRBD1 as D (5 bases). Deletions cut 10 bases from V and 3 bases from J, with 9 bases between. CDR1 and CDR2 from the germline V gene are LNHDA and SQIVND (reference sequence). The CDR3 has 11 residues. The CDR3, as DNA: TGTGCCACCGGGACGGACTATGGCTACACCTTC. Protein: CATGTDYGYTF.

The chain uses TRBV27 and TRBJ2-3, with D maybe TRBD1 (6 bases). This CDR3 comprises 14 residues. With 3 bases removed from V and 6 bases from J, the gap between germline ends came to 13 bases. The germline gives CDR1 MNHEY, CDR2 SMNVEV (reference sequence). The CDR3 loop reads CASSFGTGSDTQYF. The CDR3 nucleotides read TGTGCCAGCAGTTTTGGTACAGGGTCTGATACGCAGTATTTT.